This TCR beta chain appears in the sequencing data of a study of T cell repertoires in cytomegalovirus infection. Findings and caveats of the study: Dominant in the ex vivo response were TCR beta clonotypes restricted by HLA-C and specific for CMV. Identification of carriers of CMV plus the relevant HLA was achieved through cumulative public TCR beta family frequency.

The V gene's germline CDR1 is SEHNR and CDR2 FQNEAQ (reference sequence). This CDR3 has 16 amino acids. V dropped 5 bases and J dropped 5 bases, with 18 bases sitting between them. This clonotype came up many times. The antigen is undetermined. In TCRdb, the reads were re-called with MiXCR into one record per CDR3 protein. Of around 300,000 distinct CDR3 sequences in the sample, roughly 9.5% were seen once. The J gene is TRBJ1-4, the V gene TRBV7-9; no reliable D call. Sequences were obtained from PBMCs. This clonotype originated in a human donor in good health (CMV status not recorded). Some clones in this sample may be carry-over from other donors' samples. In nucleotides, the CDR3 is TGTGCCAGCAGCCCTGCCCCCAACAGCCTCAATGAAAAACTGTTTTTT. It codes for CASSPAPNSLNEKLFF. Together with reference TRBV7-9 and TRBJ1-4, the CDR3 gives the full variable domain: DTGVSQNPRHKITKRGQNVTFRCDPISEHNRLYWYRQTLGQGPEFLTYFQNEAQLEKSRLLSDRFSAERPKGSFSTLEIQRTEQGDSAMYLCASSPAPNSLNEKLFFGSGTQLSVL.